The sequence of this T cell receptor (beta chain) was determined in a study of cytomegalovirus exposure and HLA in healthy donors. Whole-study findings and limits: Later work found most CMV-associated TCR beta chains apparently HLA-restricted. TCR beta chain V- and J-gene trimming was linked, in a later analysis, to a missense variant in DCLRE1C. Cytomegalovirus association was assigned to approximately 160 TCR beta chains.

CDR1 and CDR2 from the germline V gene are MNHEY and SMNVEV (reference sequence). The CDR3 extends over 14 amino acids. Trimming removed 6 bases at V and 1 base at J, with 9 bases between. Only a few counts were recorded for this clone. The antigen is unknown. PCR used 60 Vbeta primers and 13 Jbeta primers. Original methodology: Later, 65 million to 85 million unique TCR beta chains were counted in an analysis, and roughly 10 million of them were shared. Here immunoSEQ multiplex PCR was the method, and the copy in TCRdb shows in-frame clones only, minus some. For V, J and clone size, that table is used; D and trimming come from the DNA. This sample carries around 130,000 clones, around 85% of them seen once, and the ten largest clones take 1.2%.

The chain employs TRBV27 and TRBJ2-2, with TRBD1 as a possible D gene (6 bases). The sample comprised PBMCs. The receptor's source is a female donor in good health and CMV-seronegative. CDR3 sequence (DNA): TGTGCCAGCAGAAGGGGACAGAACACCGGGGAGCTGTTTTTT. This codes for CASRRGQNTGELFF.